This T cell receptor beta chain was retrieved from a study of cytomegalovirus exposure and HLA in healthy donors. Study-level information: The platform used for the 120 or so validation repertoires matched that of the roughly 700 first-cohort repertoires, a later analysis reported. Overall study results and limits: There were 150 to 200 TCR beta chains listed as cytomegalovirus-associated.

The assay was immunoSEQ multiplex PCR, and TCRdb's table has in-frame clones only and misses some. This table has 350,000 or so clones, 86% appearing once. Only a few counts were recorded for this clone. What it binds is not known. CDR3 length: 15 amino acids. V lost 5 bases and J lost 2; bases outside the gene matches: 5. Germline V gene data show CDR1 as KGHSH and CDR2 as LQKENI. The donors were members of the validation cohort, which comprised 90 to 150 subjects and was separate from the first cohort of about 700 subjects. This sequence originates from a woman aged 18 to 35 in good health and CMV-seronegative. Sequencing input: PBMCs. The V gene is TRBV18, the J gene TRBJ1-3; 8 bases are a match to TRBD1. The CDR3 here is CASSTTGDAGNTIYF. Here the CDR3 DNA reads TGTGCCAGCTCAACGACAGGGGACGCTGGAAACACCATATATTTT.